Listed here is a single TCR beta chain. All enrollees were about 18 to 89 years old and from about two dozen US areas. The data are from a study of blood T cell repertoires in COVID-19. TCRdb keeps only in-frame clones here, not all; method: immunoSEQ multiplex PCR. Among under 450,000 clones listed, approximately 91% were seen once. Input material: PBMCs or T cells enriched from blood (not recorded which). The sequence came from a woman aged 40 to 50 who had been exposed to COVID-19.

CDR3 in DNA: TGTGCCAGCAGCTTAGGGACAGATTCGAACACTGAAGCTTTCTTT. Protein product: CASSLGTDSNTEAFF. The genes are TRBV7-9 and TRBJ1-1; D perhaps matches TRBD1 (6 bases). V lost 1 base and J lost 1, with 10 bases in between. Germline V CDR1 and CDR2: SEHNR, FQNEAQ (reference sequence). This CDR3 spans 15 amino acids.